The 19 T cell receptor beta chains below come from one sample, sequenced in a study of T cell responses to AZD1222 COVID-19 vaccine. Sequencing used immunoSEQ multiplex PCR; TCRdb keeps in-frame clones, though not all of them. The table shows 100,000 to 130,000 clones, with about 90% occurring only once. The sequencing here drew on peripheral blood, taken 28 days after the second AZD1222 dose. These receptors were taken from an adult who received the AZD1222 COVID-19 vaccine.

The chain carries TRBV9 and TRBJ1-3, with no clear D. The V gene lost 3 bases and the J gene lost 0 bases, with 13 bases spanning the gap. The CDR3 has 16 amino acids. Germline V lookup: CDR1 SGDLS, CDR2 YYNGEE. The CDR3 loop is CASSASPKSSGNTIYF. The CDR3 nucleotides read TGTGCCAGCAGCGCCTCCCCAAAGAGCTCTGGAAACACCATATATTTT.

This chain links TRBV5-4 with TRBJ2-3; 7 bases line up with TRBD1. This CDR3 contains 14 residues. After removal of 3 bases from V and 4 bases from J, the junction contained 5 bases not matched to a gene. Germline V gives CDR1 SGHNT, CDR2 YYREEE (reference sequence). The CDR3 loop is CASSSRQGPDTQYF. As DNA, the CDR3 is TGTGCCAGCAGCTCACGACAGGGTCCAGATACGCAGTATTTT.

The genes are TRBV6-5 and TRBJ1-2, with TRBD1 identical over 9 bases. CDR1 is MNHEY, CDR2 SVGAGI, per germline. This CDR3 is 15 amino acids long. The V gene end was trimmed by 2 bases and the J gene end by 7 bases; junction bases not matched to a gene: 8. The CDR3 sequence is CASSYNRGRDGGYTF. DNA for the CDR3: TGTGCCAGCAGTTACAACAGGGGGCGCGATGGTGGCTACACCTTC.

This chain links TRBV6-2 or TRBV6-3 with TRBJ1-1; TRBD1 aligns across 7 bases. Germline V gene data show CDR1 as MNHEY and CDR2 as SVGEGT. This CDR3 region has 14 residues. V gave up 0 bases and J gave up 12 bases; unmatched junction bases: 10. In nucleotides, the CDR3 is TGTGCCAGCAGTTACTCCGGTAGGGGGCGCGATCCTTTCTTT. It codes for CASSYSGRGRDPFF.

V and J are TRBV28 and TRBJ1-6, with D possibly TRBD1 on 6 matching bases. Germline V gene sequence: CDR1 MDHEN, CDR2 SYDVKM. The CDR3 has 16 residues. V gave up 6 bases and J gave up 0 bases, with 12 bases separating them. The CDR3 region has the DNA TGTGCCAGCAGCCTGAGGGGGGGCTCCTATAATTCACCCCTCCACTTT. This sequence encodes CASSLRGGSYNSPLHF.

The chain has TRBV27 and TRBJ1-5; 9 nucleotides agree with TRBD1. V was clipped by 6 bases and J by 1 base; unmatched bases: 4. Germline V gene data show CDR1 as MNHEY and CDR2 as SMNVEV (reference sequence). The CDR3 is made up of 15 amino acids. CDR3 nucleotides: TGTGCCAGCAGACCGGGACAGGGAAGCAATCAGCCCCAGCATTTT. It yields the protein CASRPGQGSNQPQHF.

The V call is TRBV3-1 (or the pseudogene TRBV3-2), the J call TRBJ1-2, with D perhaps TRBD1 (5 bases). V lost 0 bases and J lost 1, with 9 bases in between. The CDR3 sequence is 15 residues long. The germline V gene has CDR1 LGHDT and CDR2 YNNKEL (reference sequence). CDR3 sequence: CASSQDPQDNYGYTF. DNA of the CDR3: TGTGCCAGCAGCCAAGACCCACAGGATAACTATGGCTACACCTTC.

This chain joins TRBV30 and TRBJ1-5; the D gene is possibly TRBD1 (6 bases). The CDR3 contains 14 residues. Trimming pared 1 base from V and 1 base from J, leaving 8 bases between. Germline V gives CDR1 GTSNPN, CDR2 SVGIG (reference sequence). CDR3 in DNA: TGTGCCTGGAGTGAAGGGGGAAGCAATCAGCCCCAGCATTTT. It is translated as CAWSEGGSNQPQHF.

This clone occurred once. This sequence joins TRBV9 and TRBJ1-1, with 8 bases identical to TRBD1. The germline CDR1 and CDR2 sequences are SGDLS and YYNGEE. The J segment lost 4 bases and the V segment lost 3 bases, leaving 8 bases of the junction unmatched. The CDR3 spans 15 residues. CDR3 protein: CASSGTGRSSTEAFF. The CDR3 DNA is TGTGCCAGCAGCGGGACAGGGAGAAGTAGCACTGAAGCTTTCTTT.

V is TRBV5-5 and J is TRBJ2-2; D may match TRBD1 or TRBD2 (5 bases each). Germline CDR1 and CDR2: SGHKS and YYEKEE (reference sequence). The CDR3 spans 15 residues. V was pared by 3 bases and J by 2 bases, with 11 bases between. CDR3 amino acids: CASSWGGSNTGELFF. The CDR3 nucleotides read TGTGCCAGCAGCTGGGGCGGGTCCAACACCGGGGAGCTGTTTTTT.

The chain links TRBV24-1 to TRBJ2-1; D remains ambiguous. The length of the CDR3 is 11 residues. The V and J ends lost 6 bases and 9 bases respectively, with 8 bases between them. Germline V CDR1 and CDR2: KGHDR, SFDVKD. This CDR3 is CATSLSGEQFF. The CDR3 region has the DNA TGTGCCACCAGTCTTTCTGGTGAGCAGTTCTTC.

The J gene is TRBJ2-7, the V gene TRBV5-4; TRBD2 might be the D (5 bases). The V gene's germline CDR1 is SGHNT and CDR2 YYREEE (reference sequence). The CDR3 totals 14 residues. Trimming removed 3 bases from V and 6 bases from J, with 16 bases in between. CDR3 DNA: TGTGCCAGCAGCTACCGGACTGGAGCAGCCGAGCAGTACTTC. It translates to CASSYRTGAAEQYF.

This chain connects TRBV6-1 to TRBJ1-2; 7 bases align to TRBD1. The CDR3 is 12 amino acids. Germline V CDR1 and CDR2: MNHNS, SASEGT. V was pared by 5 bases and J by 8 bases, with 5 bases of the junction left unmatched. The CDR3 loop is CASSSTGKGYTF. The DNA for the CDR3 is TGTGCCAGCAGTTCGACAGGGAAGGGCTACACCTTC.

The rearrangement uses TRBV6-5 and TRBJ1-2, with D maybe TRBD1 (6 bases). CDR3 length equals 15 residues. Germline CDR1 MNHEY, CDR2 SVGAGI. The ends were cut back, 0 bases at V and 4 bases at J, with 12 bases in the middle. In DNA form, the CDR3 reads TGTGCCAGCAGTTACTCACGGCAGGGGATCTATGGCTACACCTTC. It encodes CASSYSRQGIYGYTF.

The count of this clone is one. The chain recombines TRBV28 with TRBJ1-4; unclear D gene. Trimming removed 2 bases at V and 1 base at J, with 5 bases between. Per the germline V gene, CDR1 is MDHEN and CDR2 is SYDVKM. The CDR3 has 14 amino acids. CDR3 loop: CASSLGGTNEKLFF. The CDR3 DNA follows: TGTGCCAGCAGTTTAGGAGGAACTAATGAAAAACTGTTTTTT.

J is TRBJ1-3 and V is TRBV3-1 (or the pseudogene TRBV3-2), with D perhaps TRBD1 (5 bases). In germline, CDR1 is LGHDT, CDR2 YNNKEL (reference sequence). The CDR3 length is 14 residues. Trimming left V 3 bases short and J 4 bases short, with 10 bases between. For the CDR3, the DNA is TGTGCCAGCAGCCACCCGGGACGGGGAAACACCATATATTTT. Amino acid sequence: CASSHPGRGNTIYF.

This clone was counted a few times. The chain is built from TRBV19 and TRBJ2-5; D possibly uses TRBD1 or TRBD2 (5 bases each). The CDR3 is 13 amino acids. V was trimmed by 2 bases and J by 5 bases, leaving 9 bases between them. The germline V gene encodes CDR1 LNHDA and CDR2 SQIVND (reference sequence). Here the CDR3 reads CASSIQGRETQYF. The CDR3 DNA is TGTGCCAGTAGTATACAGGGACGGGAGACCCAGTACTTC. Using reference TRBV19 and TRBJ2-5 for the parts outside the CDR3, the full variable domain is DGGITQSPKYLFRKEGQNVTLSCEQNLNHDAMYWYRQDPGQGLRLIYYSQIVNDFQKGDIAEGYSVSREKKESFPLTVTSAQKNPTAFYLCASSIQGRETQYFGPGTRLLVL.

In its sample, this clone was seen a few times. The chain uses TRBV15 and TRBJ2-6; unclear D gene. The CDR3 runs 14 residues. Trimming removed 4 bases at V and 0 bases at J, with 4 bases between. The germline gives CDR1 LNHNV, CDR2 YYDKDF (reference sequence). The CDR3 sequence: CATSTDSGANVLTF. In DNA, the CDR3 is TGTGCCACCAGCACAGACTCTGGGGCCAACGTCCTGACTTTC.

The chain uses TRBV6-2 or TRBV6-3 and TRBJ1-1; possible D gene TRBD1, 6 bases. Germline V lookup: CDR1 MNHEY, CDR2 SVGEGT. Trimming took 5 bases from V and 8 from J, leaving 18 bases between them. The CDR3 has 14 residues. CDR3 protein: CASSPYGGRSEAFF. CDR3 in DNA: TGTGCCAGCAGTCCATACGGGGGGCGGTCAGAAGCTTTCTTT.